Listed here are 21 T cell receptor beta chains from one sample, sequenced in a study of T-cell reconstitution after alpha-beta-depleted transplantation in children. Preparation of the TCRbeta library was carried out with unique molecular identifiers. TCRdb reprocessed the PCR reads via MiXCR and lists one record per CDR3 protein. This table has about 200,000 distinct CDR3 sequences, around 8.4% appearing once. The material sequenced was PBMCs, mostly from graft donor cells, taken 360 days after TCRalphabeta/CD19-depleted stem cell transplant. The receptors were sampled from a male patient aged 2-15 years who had a stem cell transplant for acute myeloid leukemia, so the T cells may come from the graft donor.

This clonotype was detected only a few times. The gene calls are TRBV5-5 and TRBJ2-1, with TRBD1 matching 8 bases. V lost 4 bases and J lost 0; bases outside the gene matches: 3. Germline values: CDR1 SGHKS, CDR2 YYEKEE (reference sequence). CDR3 length: 15 amino acids. CDR3 loop: CASSEQGDSYNEQFF. CDR3 in DNA: TGTGCCAGCAGCGAACAGGGGGACTCCTACAATGAGCAGTTCTTC. Full variable domain (missing parts from reference TRBV5-5 and TRBJ2-1): DAGVTQSPTHLIKTRGQQVTLRCSPISGHKSVSWYQQVLGQGPQFIFQYYEKEERGRGNFPDRFSARQFPNYSSELNVNALLLGDSALYLCASSEQGDSYNEQFFGPGTRLTVL.

This clonotype was counted many times. The J gene is TRBJ1-1, the V gene TRBV20-1; D not certain. Trimming shortened V by 3 bases and J by 5 bases, and 10 bases separated the two germline ends. This CDR3 has 12 amino acids. In germline, CDR1 is DFQATT, CDR2 SNEGSKA (reference sequence). CDR3 nucleotides: TGCAGTGCTAGGAAGGGAGAGACTGAAGCTTTCTTT. Translated, it gives CSARKGETEAFF.

This sequence joins TRBV7-9 and TRBJ2-1; 12 bases are shared with TRBD2. The CDR3 covers 17 residues. Germline V gene lookup returns CDR1 SEHNR and CDR2 FQNEAQ (reference sequence). The junction had 13 bases not matched to a gene; V was cut back by 5 bases and J by 8 bases. The CDR3 spells CASSPKGATSGGHEQFF. CDR3 coding DNA: TGTGCCAGCAGCCCAAAAGGAGCGACTAGCGGGGGCCATGAGCAGTTCTTC.

This clonotype occurred a few times. V gene TRBV5-8 combines with J gene TRBJ2-7, with TRBD1 matching over 8 bases. The length of the CDR3 is 19 residues. CDR1 and CDR2 from the germline V gene are SGHTS and YDEGEE. The V gene end was trimmed by 2 bases and the J gene end by 0 bases; junction bases not matched to a gene: 16. The CDR3 DNA follows: TGTGCCAGCAGCTTATATTCTTTTAGTGGACAGGGTTTCTCCTACGAGCAGTACGTC. The encoded protein is CASSLYSFSGQGFSYEQYV.

This clonotype was found a few times. This chain links TRBV7-2 with TRBJ1-2; TRBD1 is a possible D gene (6 bases). The CDR3 sequence is 15 residues long. Germline CDR1 is SGHTA and CDR2 is FQGNSA. Deletions cut 6 bases from V and 0 bases from J, with 14 bases between. Here the CDR3 DNA reads TGTGCCAGCAGTTCTCAGGGGCGAGCTAACTATGGCTACACCTTC. It is translated as CASSSQGRANYGYTF.

This clonotype was counted between two and nine times. This rearrangement joins TRBV3-1 to TRBJ2-3, with unresolved D. The CDR3 spans 12 residues. V shed 3 bases and J shed 5 bases, with 6 bases lying between them. The germline V gene has CDR1 LGHDT and CDR2 YNNKEL (reference sequence). The CDR3 loop reads CASSQALDTQYF. CDR3 DNA sequence: TGTGCCAGCAGCCAGGCTTTAGATACGCAGTATTTT.

The V and J genes are TRBV12-3 or TRBV12-4 and TRBJ2-2, with D unclear. V was pared by 8 bases and J by 5 bases, with 12 bases between. The CDR3 runs 13 residues. Here the CDR3 DNA reads TGTGCCAGCGGTCTTTCGTGGACCGGGGAGCTGTTTTTT. Translating it yields CASGLSWTGELFF.

The genes are TRBV9 and TRBJ2-1; the D gene could be TRBD1 or TRBD2 (5 bases each). V was cut by 0 bases and J by 3 bases, with 22 bases left in between. The CDR3 covers 19 residues. The germline gives CDR1 SGDLS, CDR2 YYNGEE. DNA for the CDR3: TGTGCCAGCAGCGTAGAAAAGGGACGTCCCCCTCTACTCTACAATGAGCAGTTCTTC. Translated, it gives CASSVEKGRPPLLYNEQFF.

The chain recombines TRBV25-1 with TRBJ2-2, with unresolved D. With 1 base removed from V and 6 bases from J, the gap between germline ends came to 12 bases. Per germline, CDR1 MGHDK and CDR2 SYGVNS. The CDR3 has 15 residues. CDR3 protein: CASSESRIVPGELFF. CDR3 nucleotide sequence: TGTGCCAGCAGTGAATCAAGGATTGTTCCCGGGGAGCTGTTTTTT.

The CDR3 DNA follows: TGTGCCAGCAGTTTAGAGGGGGGCTACTATGGCTACACCTTC. This codes for CASSLEGGYYGYTF. The chain joins TRBV27 to TRBJ1-2, with D perhaps TRBD1 (6 bases). The CDR3 extends over 14 amino acids. CDR1 MNHEY and CDR2 SMNVEV come from the germline V gene (reference sequence). The V gene lost 2 bases and the J gene lost 3 bases, with 10 bases spanning the gap.

The chain is built from TRBV29-1 and TRBJ2-7; D is possibly TRBD1 or TRBD2 (6 bases each). Germline CDR1 is SQVTM and CDR2 is ANQGSEA. The germline V and J ends were trimmed by 4 bases and 1 base, with 11 bases remaining between them. The CDR3 runs 13 residues. Here the CDR3 DNA reads TGCAGCGTTGGGGGGGCAGGGTCCTACGAGCAGTACTTC. Residues: CSVGGAGSYEQYF.

There are a few counts of this clonotype. J is TRBJ2-2 and V is TRBV5-1; unclear D gene. With 0 bases removed from V and 6 bases from J, the gap between germline ends came to 9 bases. The CDR3 sequence is 14 residues long. Germline loops: CDR1 SGHRS, CDR2 YFSETQ. In nucleotides, the CDR3 is TGCGCCAGCAGCTTGGCAAGGGTCGCCGGGGAGCTGTTTTTT. Protein sequence: CASSLARVAGELFF.

At least ten counts were recorded for this clonotype. This chain links TRBV5-1 with TRBJ2-3; 11 bases match TRBD2. The CDR3 contains 16 residues. Germline V gives CDR1 SGHRS, CDR2 YFSETQ. The J segment lost 2 bases and the V segment lost 3 bases, leaving 5 bases of the junction unmatched. CDR3 region: CASSSGLAVYTDTQYF. The CDR3 bases are TGCGCCAGCAGCTCGGGACTAGCGGTTTACACAGATACGCAGTATTTT. The variable domain in full, with the rest retrieved from reference TRBV5-1 and TRBJ2-3, is KAGVTQTPRYLIKTRGQQVTLSCSPISGHRSVSWYQQTPGQGLQFLFEYFSETQRNKGNFPGRFSGRQFSNSRSEMNVSTLELGDSALYLCASSSGLAVYTDTQYFGPGTRLTVL.

This rearrangement joins TRBV11-1 to TRBJ2-7; D remains ambiguous. V was clipped by 2 bases and J by 6 bases, with 5 bases between them. CDR3 length: 11 amino acids. Germline V CDR1 and CDR2: SGHAT, FQDESV (reference sequence). CDR3 loop: CASSLFGEQYF. The CDR3 DNA is TGTGCCAGCAGCTTATTCGGCGAGCAGTACTTC. Filled out from reference TRBV11-1 and TRBJ2-7, the complete variable domain reads EAEVAQSPRYKITEKSQAVAFWCDPISGHATLYWYRQILGQGPELLVQFQDESVVDDSQLPKDRFSAERLKGVDSTLKIQPAELGDSAMYLCASSLFGEQYFGPGTRLTVT.

V usage is TRBV20-1 and J usage is TRBJ2-6, with D possibly TRBD2 on 6 matching bases. V lost 3 bases and J 0 bases, leaving 15 bases between the germline ends. The CDR3 totals 17 residues. Germline CDR1 and CDR2: DFQATT and SNEGSKA (reference sequence). In nucleotides, the CDR3 is TGCAGTGCTAGGCTGGCGGGGCCTAACTCTGGGGCCAACGTCCTGACTTTC. It specifies CSARLAGPNSGANVLTF.

This clonotype was found many times. The gene calls are TRBV6-1 and TRBJ2-7; 7 bases match TRBD1. Germline V lookup: CDR1 MNHNS, CDR2 SASEGT. V lost 6 bases and J lost 0; bases outside the gene matches: 8. The CDR3 sequence is 15 residues long. In nucleotides, the CDR3 is TGTGCCAGCAGCGTCGGACAGGTACGCTCCTACGAGCAGTACTTC. It encodes CASSVGQVRSYEQYF.

There are many counts of this clonotype. The chain employs TRBV5-1 and TRBJ2-1; no definite D call. Trimming took 0 bases from V and 8 from J, leaving 6 bases between them. The CDR3 runs 12 residues. Germline loops: CDR1 SGHRS, CDR2 YFSETQ. As DNA, the CDR3 is TGCGCCAGCAGCTTGGGGGTACATGAGCAGTTCTTC. Its protein is CASSLGVHEQFF.

The V gene is TRBV16, the J gene TRBJ2-3; D assignment may be TRBD1 or TRBD2 (5 bases each). Germline CDR1 KGHSY, CDR2 FQNENV. The CDR3 is 16 amino acids. The V end was cut by 8 bases, the J end by 2 bases, with 20 bases between. As DNA, the CDR3 is TGTGCCAGCTCCCGCTTCAGCCGAGGGGACACAGATACGCAGTATTTT. This sequence encodes CASSRFSRGDTDTQYF.

This clonotype occurred a few times. This sequence joins TRBV20-1 and TRBJ2-1; TRBD2 matches 7 bases. With 2 bases clipped from V and 5 bases from J, the junction kept 3 bases outside the gene matches. CDR1 is DFQATT and CDR2 is SNEGSKA in the germline V gene (reference sequence). The CDR3 has 13 residues. This CDR3 is CSARTSVDNEQFF. The DNA of the CDR3 is TGCAGTGCTAGAACTAGCGTAGACAATGAGCAGTTCTTC.

This clonotype has a handful of counts. This rearrangement joins TRBV4-1 to TRBJ2-7, with 8 bases matching TRBD2. CDR1 is MGHRA and CDR2 is YSYEKL in the germline V gene. This CDR3 region has 15 residues. Trimming cost V 3 bases and J 1 base; bases outside gene matches: 5. This CDR3 is CASSQGAGESYEQYF. CDR3 in DNA: TGCGCCAGCAGCCAGGGAGCGGGAGAATCCTACGAGCAGTACTTC.

Only a few counts were recorded for this clonotype. J is TRBJ2-4 and V is TRBV10-3; D tentatively fits TRBD1 or TRBD2 (6 bases each). With 3 bases removed from V and 9 bases from J, the gap between germline ends came to 15 bases. The CDR3 is 14 amino acids. Germline CDR1 and CDR2: ENHRY and SYGVKD. The DNA for the CDR3 is TGTGCCATCAGTGACCCGCCCGGGGGCGGCATTCAGTACTTC. Its translation: CAISDPPGGGIQYF.